This T cell receptor (beta chain) is from a study of OX40 agonist ivuxolimab in advanced cancers. The data were produced by immunoSEQ multiplex PCR, yet TCRdb's version contains in-frame clones alone and is incomplete. Of about 100,000 clones in the sample, roughly 89% are singletons; the top ten hold 0.79%. This CDR3 is 14 amino acids long. Germline CDR1 reads SGHKS; CDR2 reads YYEKEE (reference sequence). Trimming shortened V by 2 bases and J by 3 bases, and 9 bases separated the two germline ends. Whole-study findings and limits: Doses of 0.1 to 3.0 mg/kg were accompanied by clonal expansion of CD4+ and CD8+ blood T cells by week 6.

On this clone: The antigen remains undetermined.

The TCR comes from an adult with an advanced solid tumor such as melanoma, head and neck, liver or kidney cancer. The chain is built from TRBV5-5 and TRBJ1-3; D might be TRBD1 (6 bases). The sequenced sample was CD4+ or CD8+ T cells sorted from blood, obtained in a trial of the OX40 agonist ivuxolimab. This CDR3 is CASSLQGFGNTIYF. The CDR3, as DNA: TGTGCCAGCAGCTTACAGGGTTTTGGAAACACCATATATTTT.